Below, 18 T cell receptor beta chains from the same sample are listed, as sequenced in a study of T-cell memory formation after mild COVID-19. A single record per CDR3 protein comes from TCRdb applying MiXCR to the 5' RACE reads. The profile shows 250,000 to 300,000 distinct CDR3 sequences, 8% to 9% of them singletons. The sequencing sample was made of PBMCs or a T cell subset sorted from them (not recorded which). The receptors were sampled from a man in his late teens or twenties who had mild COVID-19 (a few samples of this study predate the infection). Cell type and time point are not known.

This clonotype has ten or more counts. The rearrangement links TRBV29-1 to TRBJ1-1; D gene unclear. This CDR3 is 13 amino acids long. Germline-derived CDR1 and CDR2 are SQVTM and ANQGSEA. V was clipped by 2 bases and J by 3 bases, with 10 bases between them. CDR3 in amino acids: CSVELILHTEAFF. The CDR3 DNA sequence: TGCAGCGTTGAACTAATACTTCACACTGAAGCTTTCTTT.

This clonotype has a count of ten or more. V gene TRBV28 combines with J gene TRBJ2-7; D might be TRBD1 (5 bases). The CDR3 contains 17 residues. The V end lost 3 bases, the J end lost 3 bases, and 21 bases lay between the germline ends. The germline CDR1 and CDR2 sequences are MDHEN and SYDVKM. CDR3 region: CASSFRTWGTSFYEQYV. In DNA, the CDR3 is TGTGCCAGCAGTTTTCGGACCTGGGGCACTTCCTTCTACGAGCAGTACGTC.

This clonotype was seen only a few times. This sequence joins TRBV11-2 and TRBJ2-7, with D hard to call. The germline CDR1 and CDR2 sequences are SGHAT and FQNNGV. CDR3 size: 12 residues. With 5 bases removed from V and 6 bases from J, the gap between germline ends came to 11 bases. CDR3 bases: TGTGCCAGCAGCCCCAGTTACCTCGAGCAGTACTTC. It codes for CASSPSYLEQYF.

The CDR3 region is CASSQDFWGGNQPQHF. CDR3 coding DNA: TGCGCCAGCAGCCAAGATTTCTGGGGAGGCAATCAGCCCCAGCATTTT. The chain has TRBV4-3 and TRBJ1-5; D ambiguous. The V end lost 0 bases, the J end lost 2 bases, and 11 bases lay between the germline ends. The CDR3 spans 16 residues. Germline V CDR1 and CDR2: LGHNA, YSLEER.

CDR3 protein: CASSLRVNSNQPQHF. CDR3 in DNA: TGTGCCAGCAGCTTACGGGTGAATAGCAATCAGCCCCAGCATTTT. This chain connects TRBV7-8 to TRBJ1-5; D is ambiguous. This CDR3 has 15 residues. The V end lost 2 bases, the J end lost 0 bases, and 8 bases lay between the germline ends. Germline V gives CDR1 SGHVS, CDR2 FQNEAQ.

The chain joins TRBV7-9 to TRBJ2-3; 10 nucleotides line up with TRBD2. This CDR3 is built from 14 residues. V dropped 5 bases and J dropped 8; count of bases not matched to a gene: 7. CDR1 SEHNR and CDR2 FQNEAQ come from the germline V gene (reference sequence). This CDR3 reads CASSPSGGDGTQYF. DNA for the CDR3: TGTGCCAGCAGCCCCAGCGGGGGGGACGGTACGCAGTATTTT.

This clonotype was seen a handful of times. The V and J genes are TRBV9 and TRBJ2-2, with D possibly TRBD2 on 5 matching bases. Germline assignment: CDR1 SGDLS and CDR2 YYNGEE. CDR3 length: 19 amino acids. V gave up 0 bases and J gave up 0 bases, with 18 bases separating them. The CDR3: CASSVVGAAAGANTGELFF. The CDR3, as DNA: TGTGCCAGCAGCGTAGTAGGAGCCGCTGCGGGTGCGAACACCGGGGAGCTGTTTTTT.

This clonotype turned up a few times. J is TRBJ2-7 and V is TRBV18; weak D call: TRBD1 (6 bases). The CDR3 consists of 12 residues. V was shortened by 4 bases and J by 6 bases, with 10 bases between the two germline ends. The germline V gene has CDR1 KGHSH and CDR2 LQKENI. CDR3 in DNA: TGTGCCAGCTCACAGAGGGGGTCCGAGCAGTACGTC. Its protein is CASSQRGSEQYV.

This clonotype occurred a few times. CDR3 DNA: TGCGCCAGCAGCCGGGCACCCTACGAGCAGTACTTC. This sequence encodes CASSRAPYEQYF. The chain recombines TRBV4-1 with TRBJ2-7; the D is unclear. Trimming took 4 bases from V and 2 from J, leaving 6 bases between them. Germline CDR1 is MGHRA and CDR2 is YSYEKL. The CDR3 has 12 amino acids.

CDR3 DNA: TGTGCCAGCAGTGAAACCCAGGGTAATCAGCCCCAGCATTTT. Its translation is CASSETQGNQPQHF. V and J are TRBV6-1 and TRBJ1-5; possible D gene TRBD1, 5 bases. There are 14 residues in the CDR3. V shed 2 bases and J shed 4 bases, with 9 bases lying between them. Germline V gene data show CDR1 as MNHNS and CDR2 as SASEGT.

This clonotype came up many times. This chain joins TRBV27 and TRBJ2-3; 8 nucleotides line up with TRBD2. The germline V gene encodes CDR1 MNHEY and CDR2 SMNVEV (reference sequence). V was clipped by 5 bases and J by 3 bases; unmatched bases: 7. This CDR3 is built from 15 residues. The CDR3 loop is CASSLAGRVTDTQYF. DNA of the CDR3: TGTGCCAGCAGTCTAGCGGGCCGGGTGACAGATACGCAGTATTTT.

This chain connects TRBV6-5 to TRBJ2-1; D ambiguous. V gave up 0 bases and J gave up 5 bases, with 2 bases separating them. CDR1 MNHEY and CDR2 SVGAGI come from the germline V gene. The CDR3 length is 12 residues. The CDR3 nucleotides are TGTGCCAGCAGTTACTCTAACAATGAGCAGTTCTTC. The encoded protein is CASSYSNNEQFF.

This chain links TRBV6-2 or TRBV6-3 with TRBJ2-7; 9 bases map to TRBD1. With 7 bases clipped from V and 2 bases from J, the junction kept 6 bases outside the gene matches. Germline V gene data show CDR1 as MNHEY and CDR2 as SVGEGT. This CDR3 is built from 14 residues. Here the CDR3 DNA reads TGTGCCAGCACCAACAACAGGGGGCCCTACGAGCAGTACGTC. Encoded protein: CASTNNRGPYEQYV.

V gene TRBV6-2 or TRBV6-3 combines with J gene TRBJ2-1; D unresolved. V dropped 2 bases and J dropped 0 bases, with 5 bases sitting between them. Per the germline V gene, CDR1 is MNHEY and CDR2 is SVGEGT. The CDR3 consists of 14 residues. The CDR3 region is CASSYVSSYNEQFF. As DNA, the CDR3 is TGTGCCAGCAGTTACGTGAGCTCCTACAATGAGCAGTTCTTC.

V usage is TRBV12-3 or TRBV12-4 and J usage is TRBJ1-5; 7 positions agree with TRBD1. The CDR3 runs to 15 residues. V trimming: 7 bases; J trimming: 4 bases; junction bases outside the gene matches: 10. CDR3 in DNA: TGTGCCAGCAATTTCATGGACAGGACGAATCAGCCCCAGCATTTT. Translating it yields CASNFMDRTNQPQHF.

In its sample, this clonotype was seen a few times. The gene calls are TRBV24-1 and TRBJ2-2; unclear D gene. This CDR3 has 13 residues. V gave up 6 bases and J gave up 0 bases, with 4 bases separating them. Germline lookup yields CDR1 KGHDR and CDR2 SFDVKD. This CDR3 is CATSIPNTGELFF. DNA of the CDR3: TGTGCCACCAGTATCCCGAACACCGGGGAGCTGTTTTTT.

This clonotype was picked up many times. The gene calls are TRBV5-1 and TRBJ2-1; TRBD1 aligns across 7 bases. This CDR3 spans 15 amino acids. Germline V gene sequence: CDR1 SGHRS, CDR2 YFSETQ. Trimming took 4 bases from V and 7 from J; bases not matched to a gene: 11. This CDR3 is CASSVTGYGLNEQFF. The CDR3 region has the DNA TGCGCCAGCAGCGTGACAGGGTATGGTCTAAATGAGCAGTTCTTC.

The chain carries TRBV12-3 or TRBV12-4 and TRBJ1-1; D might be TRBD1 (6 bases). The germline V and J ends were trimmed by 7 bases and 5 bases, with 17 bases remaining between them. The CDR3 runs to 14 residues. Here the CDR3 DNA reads TGTGCCAGCATTACAGGGAGGTCGAAGACTGAAGCTTTCTTT. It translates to CASITGRSKTEAFF.